Presented here are 31 T cell receptor beta chains from one specimen sequenced in a study of cytomegalovirus exposure and HLA in healthy donors. Primers: 60 Vbeta forward and 13 Jbeta reverse. Repertoires were generated with immunoSEQ multiplex PCR, while TCRdb's copy carries only in-frame clones and drops some. This table has approximately 150,000 clones, under 80% appearing once. The sequenced material came from PBMCs. These receptors were taken from a human donor in good health.

The rearrangement links TRBV7-9 to TRBJ1-1; 10 nucleotides line up with TRBD1. V dropped 1 base and J dropped 10; count of bases not matched to a gene: 9. From germline, CDR1 is SEHNR and CDR2 FQNEAQ (reference sequence). The CDR3 covers 15 residues. The chain's CDR3 is CASSLVGGTGEAAFF. In DNA form, the CDR3 reads TGTGCCAGCAGCTTAGTAGGTGGGACAGGGGAGGCAGCTTTCTTT.

Concerning this clone: This same CDR3 is encoded by further DNA sequences in the sample. This rearrangement joins TRBV2 to TRBJ2-7; 7 bases fit TRBD1. Losses at the gene ends were 6 bases for V and 7 bases for J; bases not matched to a gene: 9. This CDR3 contains 13 residues. Germline V gene data show CDR1 as SNHLY and CDR2 as FYNNEI. In nucleotides, the CDR3 is TGTGCCAGCAGCGGAACAGGGGCCCAAGAGCAGTACTTC. Residues: CASSGTGAQEQYF.

The rearrangement joins TRBV5-1 to TRBJ2-6; tentatively, D is TRBD1 (5 bases). Trimming stripped 1 base from V and 2 bases from J, with 7 bases between. The germline V gene has CDR1 SGHRS and CDR2 YFSETQ. The CDR3 is made up of 15 amino acids. Written as DNA, the CDR3 is TGCGCCAGCAGCTTGACAGGCGCTGGGGCCAACGTCCTGACTTTC. Amino acids: CASSLTGAGANVLTF.

This clone was seen a handful of times. V and J are TRBV14 and TRBJ1-2; perhaps TRBD1 as D (6 bases). The CDR3 is made up of 16 amino acids. CDR1 is SGHDN, CDR2 FVKESK, per germline. V lost 4 bases to trimming and J lost 7 bases, with 22 bases between them. CDR3 sequence reads: CASSRTAGRDIGGYTF. In DNA form, the CDR3 reads TGTGCCAGCAGCCGGACGGCTGGCAGGGACATAGGTGGCTACACCTTC.

The chain joins TRBV7-3 to TRBJ1-1; D is undetermined. The germline V gene has CDR1 SGHTA and CDR2 FQGTGA. Trimming took off 5 bases at V and 5 bases at J, with 12 bases between the two ends. CDR3 length: 13 residues. The CDR3 coding sequence is TGTGCCAGCAGCCCTTTAGTTTGGACTGAAGCTTTCTTT. Encoded protein: CASSPLVWTEAFF.

This chain links TRBV6-5 with TRBJ2-3, with TRBD2 identical over 10 bases. The trim removed 0 bases at V and 2 bases at J, leaving 2 bases unmatched. Germline CDR1 and CDR2: MNHEY and SVGAGI. The CDR3 contains 16 residues. The CDR3 DNA sequence: TGTGCCAGCAGTTACTCAGCGGGGGGGTTCACAGATACGCAGTATTTT. Its protein is CASSYSAGGFTDTQYF.

V is TRBV19 and J is TRBJ2-7; 9 bases agree with TRBD1. With V trimmed by 4 bases and J by 3 bases, 10 bases remained unmatched. CDR1 and CDR2 (germline): LNHDA, SQIVND (reference sequence). This CDR3 is built from 16 residues. CDR3 in amino acids: CASSTSTGGAYYEQYF. CDR3 nucleotides: TGTGCCAGTAGTACATCAACAGGGGGCGCCTACTACGAGCAGTACTTC.

Remarks on this clone: This CDR3 is also generated by other DNA sequences in the sample. V usage is TRBV5-1 and J usage is TRBJ1-2; 8 bases fit TRBD1. The CDR3 covers 13 residues. Germline CDR1 and CDR2: SGHRS and YFSETQ. The J segment lost 8 bases and the V segment lost 4 bases, leaving 7 bases of the junction unmatched. DNA for the CDR3: TGCGCCAGCAGCCTCCCAGGGGGCCGGGGCTACACCTTC. This codes for CASSLPGGRGYTF.

The rearrangement uses TRBV5-6 and TRBJ2-7; D ambiguous. Trimming shortened V by 4 bases and J by 5 bases, and 13 bases separated the two germline ends. The CDR3 totals 13 residues. Germline V CDR1 and CDR2: SGHDT, YYEEEE. CDR3 bases: TGTGCCAGCAGCGCTTGGCAGGCCCACGAGCAGTACTTC. Translating it yields CASSAWQAHEQYF.

A few counts support this clone. The V call is TRBV5-4, the J call TRBJ1-2, with D perhaps matching TRBD1 (6 bases). The CDR3 has 15 amino acids. Deletions cut 0 bases from V and 8 bases from J, with 17 bases between. Germline loops: CDR1 SGHNT, CDR2 YYREEE (reference sequence). CDR3 sequence (DNA): TGTGCCAGCAGCTTGGTGGGGGCCCAAGGGAGAGGCTACACCTTC. It encodes CASSLVGAQGRGYTF.

The chain couples TRBV4-3 to TRBJ2-6; maybe TRBD1 (5 bases). CDR3 size: 16 residues. CDR1 is LGHNA and CDR2 is YSLEER in the germline V gene. V dropped 5 bases and J dropped 0 bases, with 11 bases sitting between them. The CDR3: CASSSTVLSGANVLTF. CDR3 sequence (DNA): TGCGCCAGCAGCTCGACAGTCCTCTCTGGGGCCAACGTCCTGACTTTC.

This clone has more than one count but fewer than ten. The chain recombines TRBV5-1 with TRBJ2-3; D possibly corresponds to TRBD2 (6 bases). Trimming took 0 bases from V and 1 from J, leaving 12 bases between them. The CDR3 runs to 16 residues. Germline V CDR1 and CDR2: SGHRS, YFSETQ. In DNA form, the CDR3 reads TGCGCCAGCAGCTTGGCCGGCGGCGGGGGCACAGATACGCAGTATTTT. This encodes CASSLAGGGGTDTQYF. Together with reference TRBV5-1 and TRBJ2-3, the CDR3 gives the full variable domain: KAGVTQTPRYLIKTRGQQVTLSCSPISGHRSVSWYQQTPGQGLQFLFEYFSETQRNKGNFPGRFSGRQFSNSRSEMNVSTLELGDSALYLCASSLAGGGGTDTQYFGPGTRLTVL.

The CDR3 coding sequence is TGTGCCAGCAGCTTAGCGAGTTGGGACAGGGGGCGTTTCGAGCAGTACTTC. It codes for CASSLASWDRGRFEQYF. This chain uses TRBV11-1 with TRBJ2-7; TRBD1 matches 12 bases. Germline V gene sequence: CDR1 SGHAT, CDR2 FQDESV (reference sequence). The CDR3 sequence is 17 residues long. Trimming cost V 0 bases and J 6 bases; bases outside gene matches: 9.

The chain recombines TRBV30 with TRBJ1-1; D not resolved. CDR1 is GTSNPN and CDR2 is SVGIG in the germline V gene (reference sequence). The length of the CDR3 is 12 residues. The ends were cut back, 5 bases at V and 1 base at J, with 8 bases in the middle. The DNA for the CDR3 is TGTGCCTGGGCCAGACAGAACACTGAAGCTTTCTTT. Translating gives CAWARQNTEAFF.

This clone was detected only a few times. CDR3 protein: CASSLSGSYGVNTEAFF. The CDR3 coding sequence is TGTGCCAGCAGTTTATCGGGGAGCTACGGGGTGAACACTGAAGCTTTCTTT. The rearrangement links TRBV7-8 to TRBJ1-1; D not certain. Trimming took off 6 bases at V and 0 bases at J, with 20 bases between the two ends. There are 17 residues in the CDR3. The V gene's germline CDR1 is SGHVS and CDR2 FQNEAQ.

The J gene is TRBJ1-5, the V gene TRBV5-3, with 7 nucleotides matching TRBD1. TRBV5-3 has ORF status, its function being uncertain. The ends lost 4 bases at V and 0 bases at J; junction bases unmatched: 7. There are 16 residues in the CDR3. The CDR3 DNA reads as TGTGCCAGAAGCACGGACAGGCCCGATAGCAATCAGCCCCAGCATTTT. It specifies CARSTDRPDSNQPQHF.

V usage is TRBV6-5 and J usage is TRBJ2-1; possible D gene TRBD1, 5 bases. Trimming removed 0 bases at V and 11 bases at J, with 11 bases between. CDR3 length: 13 residues. The germline V gene encodes CDR1 MNHEY and CDR2 SVGAGI. The CDR3 protein is CASSYSVQGKQFF. In DNA, the CDR3 is TGTGCCAGCAGTTACTCGGTGCAGGGTAAGCAGTTCTTC.

The sample holds a few counts of this clone. The chain combines TRBV28 with TRBJ1-2; D not certain. Germline V gene sequence: CDR1 MDHEN, CDR2 SYDVKM. The CDR3 is made up of 13 amino acids. Trimming removed 3 bases from V and 2 bases from J, with 7 bases in between. The DNA of the CDR3 is TGTGCCAGCAGTTTCAGTCAGAACTATGGCTACACCTTC. Its protein product is CASSFSQNYGYTF.

The chain couples TRBV7-2 to TRBJ1-1; maybe TRBD1 (6 bases). V dropped 4 bases and J dropped 1 base, with 10 bases sitting between them. Germline-derived CDR1 and CDR2 are SGHTA and FQGNSA. The CDR3 runs to 14 residues. CDR3 protein: CASSWGQTNTEAFF. The CDR3, as DNA: TGTGCCAGCAGCTGGGGGCAGACGAACACTGAAGCTTTCTTT. The variable domain in full, with the rest retrieved from reference TRBV7-2 and TRBJ1-1, is GAGVSQSPSNKVTEKGKDVELRCDPISGHTALYWYRQSLGQGLEFLIYFQGNSAPDKSGLPSDRFSAERTGGSVSTLTIQRTQQEDSAVYLCASSWGQTNTEAFFGQGTRLTVV.

The J gene is TRBJ2-3, the V gene TRBV21-1; the table's D gene call, TRBD2, was not cross checked with the DNA. TRBV21-1 is a listed pseudogene. The CDR3 loop spans 14 amino acids. The CDR3 bases are TGTGCCAGCACCTGCGGGCTCTGGTGGGATACGCAGTATTTT. This encodes CASTCGLWWDTQYF.

In DNA form, the CDR3 reads TGTGCCAGCAGCTTAACAGCCTCTGGAAACACCATATATTTT. Amino acids: CASSLTASGNTIYF. The chain couples TRBV7-3 to TRBJ1-3; unclear D gene. In germline, CDR1 is SGHTA, CDR2 FQGTGA. The V and J ends lost 0 bases and 0 bases respectively, with 3 bases between them. The CDR3 consists of 14 residues.

This clone was counted once. The chain links TRBV6-5 to TRBJ1-2, with 10 bases identical to TRBD1. From germline, CDR1 is MNHEY and CDR2 SVGAGI. CDR3 size: 15 residues. V shed 6 bases and J 8 bases; nucleotides not matched to a gene: 12. This CDR3 reads CASRASRGTGEGYTF. The DNA for the CDR3 is TGTGCCAGCAGGGCTTCGAGGGGGACAGGGGAAGGCTACACCTTC.

This chain uses TRBV7-9 with TRBJ1-1, with TRBD1 as a possible D gene (5 bases). CDR3 size: 16 residues. Germline-derived CDR1 and CDR2 are SEHNR and FQNEAQ (reference sequence). V was trimmed by 6 bases and J by 2 bases, leaving 19 bases between them. Here the CDR3 DNA reads TGTGCCAGCAGGATGGGGCGAGGAAACCCAAACACTGAAGCTTTCTTT. Translation gives CASRMGRGNPNTEAFF.

The V call is TRBV19, the J call TRBJ2-3; TRBD2 might be the D (6 bases). Germline V gene data show CDR1 as LNHDA and CDR2 as SQIVND (reference sequence). The CDR3 is made up of 15 amino acids. The germline V and J ends were trimmed by 7 bases and 7 bases, with 21 bases remaining between them. In DNA, the CDR3 is TGTGCCAGTAAGCTAGATGGGTCGGGGAGGAATACGCAGTATTTT. Translating gives CASKLDGSGRNTQYF.

The chain joins TRBV15 to TRBJ2-3, with D hard to call. Trimming removed 5 bases from V and 2 bases from J, with 11 bases in between. Germline V CDR1 and CDR2: LNHNV, YYDKDF (reference sequence). The CDR3 is 14 amino acids. The CDR3 DNA reads TGTGCCACCAGCCCCCGACTTAACACAGATACGCAGTATTTT. It encodes CATSPRLNTDTQYF.

This clone was recorded once. This sequence joins TRBV6-5 and TRBJ2-1; 9 nucleotides line up with TRBD2. This CDR3 contains 14 residues. Germline V lookup: CDR1 MNHEY, CDR2 SVGAGI. V shed 6 bases, J shed 5 bases, and the junction held 5 bases outside the gene matches. Written as DNA, the CDR3 is TGTGCCAGCAGCCGCGCGGGGGGGCACAATGAGCAGTTCTTC. This encodes CASSRAGGHNEQFF.

The chain uses TRBV18 and TRBJ1-5; 12 bases match TRBD1. The V gene's germline CDR1 is KGHSH and CDR2 LQKENI. V dropped 3 bases and J dropped 6; count of bases not matched to a gene: 9. The CDR3 has 17 amino acids. The CDR3 DNA is TGTGCCAGCTCACCTCCATCCGGGACAGGGGGCTCTCAGCCCCAGCATTTT. Protein: CASSPPSGTGGSQPQHF.

By share, this clone counts as large (0.1 to 1%). This chain connects TRBV5-1 to TRBJ1-1; 9 nucleotides match TRBD1. J lost 5 bases, V lost 9 bases, and 11 bases had no gene match. Germline V gene lookup returns CDR1 SGHRS and CDR2 YFSETQ. This CDR3 has 14 amino acids. The CDR3 protein is CATTSGTGRTEAFF. For the CDR3, the DNA is TGCGCCACCACTTCCGGGACAGGGAGGACTGAAGCTTTCTTT. The whole variable domain, remainder taken from reference TRBV5-1 and TRBJ1-1, is KAGVTQTPRYLIKTRGQQVTLSCSPISGHRSVSWYQQTPGQGLQFLFEYFSETQRNKGNFPGRFSGRQFSNSRSEMNVSTLELGDSALYLCATTSGTGRTEAFFGQGTRLTVV.

The V call is TRBV19, the J call TRBJ2-7, with a weak D call TRBD1 (6 bases). Germline V gene sequence: CDR1 LNHDA, CDR2 SQIVND (reference sequence). The ends were cut back, 6 bases at V and 2 bases at J, with 11 bases in the middle. The CDR3 is 13 residues long. The CDR3 sequence is CASSQGRPYEQYF. In DNA form, the CDR3 reads TGTGCCAGTAGCCAGGGGCGACCCTACGAGCAGTACTTC.

This clone was observed a handful of times. The V and J genes are TRBV5-6 and TRBJ1-6; D remains ambiguous. The germline gives CDR1 SGHDT, CDR2 YYEEEE. V was trimmed by 0 bases and J by 3 bases, leaving 10 bases between them. The CDR3 runs to 16 residues. CDR3 sequence reads: CASSLGVQDYNSPLHF. Written as DNA, the CDR3 is TGTGCCAGCAGCTTGGGCGTCCAGGACTATAATTCACCCCTCCACTTT.

DNA of the CDR3: TGTGCCAGCAGCTTACAGGGGGCCCCAGAGACCCAGTACTTC. It yields the protein CASSLQGAPETQYF. V is TRBV7-8 and J is TRBJ2-5, with 8 bases identical to TRBD1. Germline V CDR1 and CDR2: SGHVS, FQNEAQ. With V trimmed by 2 bases and J by 4 bases, 3 bases remained unmatched. The CDR3 sequence is 14 residues long.